These 8 T cell receptor beta chains were all obtained from the same sample, sequenced in a study of blood T cell repertoires in COVID-19. TCRdb's table, derived via immunoSEQ multiplex PCR, lists solely in-frame clones and lacks some. This sample yields about 94,000 clones, of which over 70% are seen a single time; roughly 19% belongs to the top ten. Input material: peripheral blood. All receptors come from a human donor in a cohort sampled during active COVID-19.

This chain links TRBV9 with TRBJ2-7; maybe TRBD1 (6 bases). The V gene's germline CDR1 is SGDLS and CDR2 YYNGEE. The CDR3 sequence is 14 residues long. Trimming removed 2 bases from V and 4 bases from J, with 13 bases in between. The CDR3, as DNA: TGTGCCAGCAGCGTGGGGTTGGACAGATACGAGCAGTACTTC. This translates into CASSVGLDRYEQYF.

The rearrangement uses TRBV19 and TRBJ2-4, with TRBD2 matching 12 bases. Germline V gives CDR1 LNHDA, CDR2 SQIVND (reference sequence). V shed 4 bases, J shed 0 bases, and the junction held 7 bases outside the gene matches. This CDR3 is 18 amino acids long. CDR3 protein: CASSTRTSGDLAKNIQYF. CDR3 DNA sequence: TGTGCCAGTAGTACGCGGACTAGCGGGGATCTAGCCAAAAACATTCAGTACTTC.

The chain carries TRBV10-3 and TRBJ1-1, with 7 bases fitting TRBD1. The CDR3 loop spans 13 amino acids. The germline V gene encodes CDR1 ENHRY and CDR2 SYGVKD. V trimming: 10 bases; J trimming: 5 bases; junction bases outside the gene matches: 10. The CDR3 spells CATNRGPGTEAFF. The CDR3 DNA reads TGTGCCACCAATAGGGGGCCGGGGACTGAAGCTTTCTTT.

The CDR3 is CASRSGGTARNQPQHF. The CDR3 DNA reads TGTGCCAGCAGGTCAGGAGGGACAGCTCGCAATCAGCCCCAGCATTTT. The chain couples TRBV28 to TRBJ1-5, with 7 bases matching TRBD1. With V trimmed by 6 bases and J by 2 bases, 10 bases remained unmatched. CDR3 length equals 16 residues. The germline CDR1 and CDR2 sequences are MDHEN and SYDVKM. The full variable domain, rest sourced from reference TRBV28 and TRBJ1-5, is DVKVTQSSRYLVKRTGEKVFLECVQDMDHENMFWYRQDPGLGLRLIYFSYDVKMKEKGDIPEGYSVSREKKERFSLILESASTNQTSMYLCASRSGGTARNQPQHFGDGTRLSIL.

This clone was seen a handful of times. The rearrangement uses TRBV12-1 and TRBJ2-7; the DNA was not compared with TRBD2, the D call given in the table. TRBV12-1 is a known pseudogene. CDR3 length equals 15 residues. In DNA, the CDR3 is TGTGCCAGCAGCACTACTAGCGGGAGCTCCTACGAGCAGTACTTC. Translation: CASSTTSGSSYEQYF.

The J gene is TRBJ1-5, the V gene TRBV15; weak D call: TRBD1 (5 bases). Germline V lookup: CDR1 LNHNV, CDR2 YYDKDF (reference sequence). The V end lost 5 bases, the J end lost 7 bases, and 15 bases lay between the germline ends. The CDR3 spans 14 residues. CDR3 residues: CATSRGADLQPQHF. The CDR3 DNA reads TGTGCCACCAGCCGAGGGGCCGATCTCCAGCCCCAGCATTTT. Filled out from reference TRBV15 and TRBJ1-5, the complete variable domain reads DAMVIQNPRYQVTQFGKPVTLSCSQTLNHNVMYWYQQKSSQAPKLLFHYYDKDFNNEADTPDNFQSRRPNTSFCFLDIRSPGLGDTAMYLCATSRGADLQPQHFGDGTRLSIL.

The V and J genes are TRBV6-6 and TRBJ2-5; TRBD2 agrees at 8 bases. CDR1 and CDR2 (germline): MNHNY, SVGAGI (reference sequence). Unmatched junction bases numbered 4, after V lost 6 bases and J lost 1 base. The length of the CDR3 is 14 residues. The CDR3 DNA reads as TGTGCCAGCAGGACACTAGCGGCCCAAGAGACCCAGTACTTC. It specifies CASRTLAAQETQYF.

The genes are TRBV7-2 and TRBJ2-7, with D uncertain. Trimming stripped 5 bases from V and 3 bases from J, with 8 bases between. The germline V gene encodes CDR1 SGHTA and CDR2 FQGNSA. This CDR3 has 12 residues. CDR3 in DNA: TGTGCCAGCAGCCTGCCTAGCTACGAGCAGTACTTC. Encoded protein: CASSLPSYEQYF.